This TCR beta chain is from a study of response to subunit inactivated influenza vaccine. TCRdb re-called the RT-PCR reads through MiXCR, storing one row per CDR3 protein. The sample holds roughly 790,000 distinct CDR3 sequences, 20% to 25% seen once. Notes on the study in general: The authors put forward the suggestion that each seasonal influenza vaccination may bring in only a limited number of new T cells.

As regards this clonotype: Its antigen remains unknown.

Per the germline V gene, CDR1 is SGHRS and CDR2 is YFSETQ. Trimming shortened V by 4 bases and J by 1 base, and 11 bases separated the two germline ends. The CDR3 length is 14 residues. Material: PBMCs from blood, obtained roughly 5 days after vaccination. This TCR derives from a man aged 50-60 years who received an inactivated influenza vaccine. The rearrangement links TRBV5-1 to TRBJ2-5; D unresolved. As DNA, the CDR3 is TGCGCCAGCAGCCCGTGGGCAACCCAAGAGACCCAGTACTTC. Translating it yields CASSPWATQETQYF.